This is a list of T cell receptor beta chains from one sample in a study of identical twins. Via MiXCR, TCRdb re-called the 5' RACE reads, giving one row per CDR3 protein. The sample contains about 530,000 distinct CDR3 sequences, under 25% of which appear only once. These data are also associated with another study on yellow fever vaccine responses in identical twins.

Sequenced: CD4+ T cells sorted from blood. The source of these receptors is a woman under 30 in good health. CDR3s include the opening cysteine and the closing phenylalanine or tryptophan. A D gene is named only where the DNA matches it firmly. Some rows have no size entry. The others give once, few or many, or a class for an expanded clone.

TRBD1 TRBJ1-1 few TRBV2 TGTGCCAGCACGACAGGGGGGTGGACTGAAGCTTTCTTT CASTTGGWTEAFF
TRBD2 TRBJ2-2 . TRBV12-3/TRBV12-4 TGTGCCAGCAGGCGAGGACTAGCGGGAGCTGGGGCCGGGGAGCTGTTTTTT CASRRGLAGAGAGELFF
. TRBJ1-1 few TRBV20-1 TGCAGTGCAAAAGGTGTTTACGGAGAAGCTTTCTTT CSAKGVYGEAFF
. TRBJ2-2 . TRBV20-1 TGCAGTGCTCCCAAAACTAGCCCCGGGGAGCTGTTTTTT CSAPKTSPGELFF
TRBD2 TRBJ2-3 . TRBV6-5 TGTGCCAGCAGTTCGAGCGGGGTCTACGGCACAGATACGCAGTATTTT CASSSSGVYGTDTQYF
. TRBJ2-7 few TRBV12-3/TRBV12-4 TGTGCCAGCAGTAGCCGTAAAGCGCAGATTTACGAGCAGTACTTC CASSSRKAQIYEQYF
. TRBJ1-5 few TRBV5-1 TGCGCCAGCAGCTTGAGTTGGGGCAATCAGCCCCAGCATTTT CASSLSWGNQPQHF
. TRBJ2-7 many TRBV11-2 TGTGCCAGCAGCCCCATTAACCGAAAGGGTGGGTACGAGCAGTACTTC CASSPINRKGGYEQYF
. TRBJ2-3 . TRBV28 TGTGCCAGCAGCCCAAGTCGGGCTGCGGGGACAGATACGCAGTATTTT CASSPSRAAGTDTQYF
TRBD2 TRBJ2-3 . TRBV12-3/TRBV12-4 TGTGCCAGCAGTCCACTAGCGGGAGAGCACACGCAGTATTTT CASSPLAGEHTQYF
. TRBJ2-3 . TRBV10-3 TGTGCCATCAGTGAGGGGGGTGGCGATACGCAGTATTTT CAISEGGGDTQYF
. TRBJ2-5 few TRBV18 TGTGCCAGCTCACCCAAGCTAGGGCAAGAGACCCAGTACTTC CASSPKLGQETQYF
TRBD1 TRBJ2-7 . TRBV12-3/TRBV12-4 TGTGCCAGCAGTTGGCGGACAGGGGGCTCCTACGAGCAGTACTTC CASSWRTGGSYEQYF
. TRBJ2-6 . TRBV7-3 TGTGCCAGCAGGCCAACAGGCGACTCTGGGGCCAACGTCCTGACTTTC CASRPTGDSGANVLTF
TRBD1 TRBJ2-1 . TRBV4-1 TGCGCCAGCAGCCGGGACAGAGCCTCCTACAATGAGCAGTTCTTC CASSRDRASYNEQFF
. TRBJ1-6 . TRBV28 TGTGCCAGCAGTTTATCTCGGGGTTTCCCAGGAAGCTCACCCCTCCACTTT CASSLSRGFPGSSPLHF
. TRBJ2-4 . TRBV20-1 TGCAGTGCGAAAGACCCAGCCAAAAACATTCAGTACTTC CSAKDPAKNIQYF
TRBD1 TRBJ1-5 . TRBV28 TGTGCCAGCAGTCAAGGACAGGGGAACTACCAGCCCCAGCATTTT CASSQGQGNYQPQHF
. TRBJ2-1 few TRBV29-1 TGCAGCGTTGGTTGGTACAATGAGCAGTTCTTC CSVGWYNEQFF
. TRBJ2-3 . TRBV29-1 TGCAGCGTTGAACGACAGGATCTAAGCACAGATACGCAGTATTTT CSVERQDLSTDTQYF
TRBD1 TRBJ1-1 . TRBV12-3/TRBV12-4 TGTGCCAGCAGTCGACAGGGGCGGGCTGAAGCTTTCTTT CASSRQGRAEAFF
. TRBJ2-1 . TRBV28 TGTGCCAGCAGTGGGCCCGACAATGAGCAGTTCTTC CASSGPDNEQFF
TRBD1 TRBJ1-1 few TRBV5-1 TGCGCCAGCAGCCCTGGAGGTCAGGGGGGTAATGAAGCTTTCTTT CASSPGGQGGNEAFF
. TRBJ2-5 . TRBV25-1 TGTGCCAGCAGTGAATCTCAGGGACAAGAGACCCAGTACTTC CASSESQGQETQYF
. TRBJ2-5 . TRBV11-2 TGTGCCAGCAGCGCCCTAGCGTCGCCCCAAGAGACCCAGTACTTC CASSALASPQETQYF
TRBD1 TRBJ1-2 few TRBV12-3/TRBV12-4 TGTGCCAGCAGTTTAGGAGGACAGGGCGCCTATGGCTACACCTTC CASSLGGQGAYGYTF
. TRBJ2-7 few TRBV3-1 TGTGCCAGCGGGCAGCCCTACGAGCAGTACTTC CASGQPYEQYF
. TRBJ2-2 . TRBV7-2 TGTGCCAGCAGCTTACAGACGGTAACCCGATTTCCCGGGGAGCTGTTTTTT CASSLQTVTRFPGELFF
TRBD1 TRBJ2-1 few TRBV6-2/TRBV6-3 TGTGCCAGCAGCCCCAGGGGGACAGGCAACAATGAGCAGTTCTTC CASSPRGTGNNEQFF
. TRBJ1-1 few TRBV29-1 TGCAGCGTTGTGGGGGACAACACTGAAGCTTTCTTT CSVVGDNTEAFF
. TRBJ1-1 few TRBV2 TGTGCCAGCAGTCCGGAGGCGAACACTGAAGCTTTCTTT CASSPEANTEAFF
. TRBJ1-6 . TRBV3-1 TGTGCCAGCAGCCAAGGACATTCACCCCTCCACTTT CASSQGHSPLHF
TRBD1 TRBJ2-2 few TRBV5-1 TGCGCCAGCAATACCGGGACAGGGGGCCACGGGGAGCTGTTTTTT CASNTGTGGHGELFF
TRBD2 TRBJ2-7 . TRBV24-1 TGTGCCACCAGTGAGGGTAGCGGGAGAGTAGAGCAGTACTTC CATSEGSGRVEQYF
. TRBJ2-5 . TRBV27 TGTGCCAGCAGCACCCGGCTATTTTCTGAGACCCAGTACTTC CASSTRLFSETQYF
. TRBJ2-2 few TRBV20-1 TGCAGTGCTAGACCTGCTCAGAACACCGGGGAGCTGTTTTTT CSARPAQNTGELFF
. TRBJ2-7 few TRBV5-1 TGCGCCAGCAGCTTCGCCGGGACCGAGTCCTACGAGCAGTACTTC CASSFAGTESYEQYF
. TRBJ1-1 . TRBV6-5 TGTGCCAGCAGTTACTCGACGTTCGGGAAAGGAGCTTTCTTT CASSYSTFGKGAFF
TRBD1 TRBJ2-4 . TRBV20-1 TGCAGTGCTGAGGCGACAGGGGGAAACATTCAGTACTTC CSAEATGGNIQYF
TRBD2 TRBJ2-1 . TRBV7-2 TGTGCCAGCACCCTCCGACTAGCGGGGGGGGCCTACAATGAGCAGTTCTTC CASTLRLAGGAYNEQFF
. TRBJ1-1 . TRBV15 TGTGCCACCAGCCCCCTTGGTGGTCTGAGTGGAGCTTTCTTT CATSPLGGLSGAFF
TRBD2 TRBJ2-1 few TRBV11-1 TGTGCCAGCAGCACGTTTCTCGGACTAGCGGGAGCTACCTACAATGAGCAGTTCTTC CASSTFLGLAGATYNEQFF
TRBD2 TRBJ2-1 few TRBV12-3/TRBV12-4 TGTGCCAGCAATCTCCTAGCGGGCAATGAGCAGTTCTTC CASNLLAGNEQFF
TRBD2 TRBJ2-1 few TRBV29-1 TGCAGCCTTGAGCCGTGGACTAGCGGGAGTTCGGGTGAGCAGTTCTTC CSLEPWTSGSSGEQFF
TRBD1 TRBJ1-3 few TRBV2 TGTGCCAGCAGCCGGGACAGGACCGCTGGAAACACCATATATTTT CASSRDRTAGNTIYF
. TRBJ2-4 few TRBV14 TGTGCCAGCAGCCAAGAGGCTCAGGGAAAAGCCAAAAACATTCAGTACTTC CASSQEAQGKAKNIQYF
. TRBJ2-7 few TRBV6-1 TGTGCCAGCAGCCCTACCGCATCTCGCGAGCAGTACTTC CASSPTASREQYF
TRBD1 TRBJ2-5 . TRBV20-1 TGCAGTGCCCAACGACAGGGCAGACAGGAGACCCAGTACTTC CSAQRQGRQETQYF
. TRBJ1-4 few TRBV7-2 TGTGCCAGCAGCTTAGGAGGGTACAGGGTGGAAAAACTGTTTTTT CASSLGGYRVEKLFF
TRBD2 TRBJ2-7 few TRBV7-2 TGTGCCAGCAGCTTGGCTAGCGGGATTGGCTACGAGCAGTACTTC CASSLASGIGYEQYF
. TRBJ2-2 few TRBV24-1 TGTGCCACCCAATCCCGGGGGACCGGGGAGCTGTTTTTT CATQSRGTGELFF
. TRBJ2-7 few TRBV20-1 TGCAGTGCTAAGACAGGCCCCTACGAGCAGTACTTC CSAKTGPYEQYF
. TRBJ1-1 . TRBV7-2 TGTGCCAGCAGCCCAGGGGTAGAGACTGAAGCTTTCTTT CASSPGVETEAFF
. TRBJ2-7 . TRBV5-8 TGTGCCAGCAGCTCGTGGGACATCTACGAGCAGTACTTC CASSSWDIYEQYF
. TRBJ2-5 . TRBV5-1 TGCGCCAGCAGCTTAACGGGGCCGGGGGAGACCCAGTACTTC CASSLTGPGETQYF
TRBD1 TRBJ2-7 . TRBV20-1 TGCAGTGCGGGGGACAGGATCTCCTACGAGCAGTACTTC CSAGDRISYEQYF
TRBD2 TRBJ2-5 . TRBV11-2 TGTGCCAGCAGAAAACCGGGACTAGCGGAAGAGACCCAGTACTTC CASRKPGLAEETQYF
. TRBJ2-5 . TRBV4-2 TGTGCCAGCAGCCAAGCCCACGGACAGAAAGAGACCCAGTACTTC CASSQAHGQKETQYF
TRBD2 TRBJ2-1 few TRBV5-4 TGTGCCAGCAGCCATGGACTAGCCCGTCCTTCCTACAATGAGCAGTTCTTC CASSHGLARPSYNEQFF